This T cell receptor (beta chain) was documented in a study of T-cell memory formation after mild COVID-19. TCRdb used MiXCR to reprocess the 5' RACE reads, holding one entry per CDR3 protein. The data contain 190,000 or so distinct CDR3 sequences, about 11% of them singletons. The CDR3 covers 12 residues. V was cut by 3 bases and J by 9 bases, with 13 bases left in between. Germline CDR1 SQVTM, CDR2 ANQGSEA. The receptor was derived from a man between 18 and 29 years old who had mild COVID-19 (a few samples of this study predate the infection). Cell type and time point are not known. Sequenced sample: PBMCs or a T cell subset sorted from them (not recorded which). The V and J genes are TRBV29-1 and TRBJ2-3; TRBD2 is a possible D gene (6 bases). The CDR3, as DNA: TGCAGCGTTGAGGCCCCTGGGGGGACGCAGTATTTT. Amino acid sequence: CSVEAPGGTQYF.